A selection of T cell receptor beta chains follows, all from one sample in a study of memory B cells and T cells in multiple sclerosis. Data came from immunoSEQ multiplex PCR; TCRdb stores just in-frame clones and leaves some out. Altogether roughly 14,000 clones are present, roughly three quarters being singletons, with the ten largest covering approximately 2.2%. The sequenced material came from memory (CD45RO+) CD4+ T cells from blood. All receptors derive from a human donor with multiple sclerosis. Both conserved end residues are part of each CDR3. A D gene is named only where the DNA matches it firmly. The listing skips clone size in some rows; elsewhere it reads once, few, many or a size class.

DNA	CDR3	D	size	V	J
TGCAGCGTTGCCCGGACAGGGGGTACAGATACGCAGTATTTT	CSVARTGGTDTQYF	TRBD1	few	TRBV29-1	TRBJ2-3
TGCGCCAGCAGCGGAACAGGGGGCCAAGAGACCCAGTACTTC	CASSGTGGQETQYF	TRBD1	-	TRBV5-1	TRBJ2-5
TGCGCCAGCAGCCAAGATTACGGAGGGAACACTGAAGCTTTCTTT	CASSQDYGGNTEAFF	-	few	TRBV4-1	TRBJ1-1
TGTGCCAGCTCACCGGGAGCGGGGGGCTATGGCTACACCTTC	CASSPGAGGYGYTF	-	-	TRBV18	TRBJ1-2
TGTGCCAGCAGCTTGGCGGGTGGCTACACCTTC	CASSLAGGYTF	-	-	TRBV5-6	TRBJ1-2
TGTGCCAGCAGTTTGACTAGGTTTCAAGCCAATGAGCAGTTCTTC	CASSLTRFQANEQFF	-	-	TRBV2	TRBJ2-1
TGTGCCAGCAGCCGGGGACTAGCGGACCCGTATTTT	CASSRGLADPYF	TRBD2	-	TRBV28	TRBJ2-3
TGTGCCAGCTCACCGCCTGGGACTAGCGTTAGCGAGACCCAGTACTTC	CASSPPGTSVSETQYF	TRBD2	few	TRBV18	TRBJ2-5
TGTGCCAGCAGCCGGACAGTTTCGTTGAACACTGAAGCTTTCTTT	CASSRTVSLNTEAFF	-	-	TRBV6-1	TRBJ1-1
TGTGCCAGCTCACCATTATCTAGCGGGAAGTCATCAGATACGCAGTATTTT	CASSPLSSGKSSDTQYF	TRBD2	-	TRBV18	TRBJ2-3
TGTGCCAGCAGTGATGGTTTCAGGACTGAAGCTTTCTTT	CASSDGFRTEAFF	-	-	TRBV2	TRBJ1-1
TGTGCCAGCAGTTGGCACGGGACAGGGGCCGCCCAGTACTTC	CASSWHGTGAAQYF	TRBD1	few	TRBV6-6	TRBJ2-5
TGTGCCAGCAGTAAGGGACTAGCGGTGGAGACCCAGTACTTC	CASSKGLAVETQYF	TRBD2	-	TRBV6-5	TRBJ2-5
TGTGCCAGCAGCGTAGAGGTAGCGGGAGGGTGGGGTGAGCAGTTCTTC	CASSVEVAGGWGEQFF	TRBD2	-	TRBV9	TRBJ2-1
TGTGCCAGCAGCCACTTCAAAACGGGGACCCAGTACTTC	CASSHFKTGTQYF	-	-	TRBV14	TRBJ2-5
TGCGCCAGCAGCCCGGGACAGGGTAACTATGGCTACACCTTC	CASSPGQGNYGYTF	TRBD1	-	TRBV5-1	TRBJ1-2